The 23 T cell receptor beta chains below all came from one sample that was sequenced in a study of cytomegalovirus exposure and HLA in healthy donors. Primers included in the PCR were 60 Vbeta and 13 Jbeta primers. The repertoire was sequenced with immunoSEQ multiplex PCR; TCRdb's copy has only in-frame clones and lacks some. The sample carries around 170,000 clones, approximately 84% recorded once. The sequenced sample consisted of PBMCs. The source of these receptors is a man aged 45 to 65 in good health and CMV-seronegative.

The rearrangement joins TRBV9 to TRBJ2-1; 11 nucleotides align to TRBD2. The ends lost 2 bases at V and 4 bases at J; junction bases unmatched: 8. The CDR3 loop spans 17 amino acids. Germline CDR1 and CDR2: SGDLS and YYNGEE. The DNA of the CDR3 is TGTGCCAGCAGCGTCGACCCGGGACTAGCGGTTTACAATGAGCAGTTCTTC. This sequence encodes CASSVDPGLAVYNEQFF.

The chain uses TRBV12-5 and TRBJ1-4; D perhaps matches TRBD1 (6 bases). CDR1 and CDR2 from the germline V gene are LGHNT and FRNRAP. The ends were cut back, 4 bases at V and 7 bases at J, with 16 bases in the middle. CDR3 size: 15 residues. The CDR3: CASGSTGMRVEKLFF. CDR3 DNA sequence: TGTGCTAGTGGTTCAACAGGGATGCGGGTTGAAAAACTGTTTTTT. The variable domain in full, with the rest retrieved from reference TRBV12-5 and TRBJ1-4, is DARVTQTPRHKVTEMGQEVTMRCQPILGHNTVFWYRQTMMQGLELLAYFRNRAPLDDSGMPKDRFSAEMPDATLATLKIQPSEPRDSAVYFCASGSTGMRVEKLFFGSGTQLSVL.

The chain couples TRBV9 to TRBJ1-6, with 9 bases aligning to TRBD1. CDR3 size: 18 residues. Germline-derived CDR1 and CDR2 are SGDLS and YYNGEE. The ends lost 0 bases at V and 4 bases at J; junction bases unmatched: 8. The DNA of the CDR3 is TGTGCCAGCAGCGTAGGCCTTGACAGGGGGACTTATAATTCACCCCTCCACTTT. Its translation is CASSVGLDRGTYNSPLHF.

V is TRBV4-2 and J is TRBJ1-4; the D is unclear. The CDR3 loop spans 14 amino acids. Trimming removed 1 base at V and 6 bases at J, with 9 bases between. Germline CDR1 and CDR2: LGHNA and YNFKEQ. The CDR3 nucleotides are TGTGCCAGCAGCCAAGGGCAAGGAGATGAAAAACTGTTTTTT. It is translated as CASSQGQGDEKLFF.

The CDR3 DNA sequence: TGTGCCAGCCAAGTTCGGCAGGGATCCTACAATGAGCAGTTCTTC. Translation gives CASQVRQGSYNEQFF. The V gene is TRBV2, the J gene TRBJ2-1, with a possible D match to TRBD1 (5 bases). V lost 8 bases, J lost 1 base, and 15 bases lay in between. The CDR3 loop spans 15 amino acids. Germline CDR1 and CDR2: SNHLY and FYNNEI. The entire variable domain, with the rest obtained from reference TRBV2 and TRBJ2-1, is as follows: EPEVTQTPSHQVTQMGQEVILRCVPISNHLYFYWYRQILGQKVEFLVSFYNNEISEKSEIFDDQFSVERPDGSNFTLKIRSTKLEDSAMYFCASQVRQGSYNEQFFGPGTRLTVL.

The rearrangement joins TRBV9 to TRBJ2-3, with 10 positions matching TRBD1. V was clipped by 4 bases and J by 4 bases; unmatched bases: 9. Germline V gene sequence: CDR1 SGDLS, CDR2 YYNGEE. This CDR3 contains 16 residues. The CDR3 protein is CASSLTGDRGADTQYF. In DNA form, the CDR3 reads TGTGCCAGCAGCCTTACAGGGGACAGGGGCGCAGATACGCAGTATTTT.

This clone appeared a few times. The genes are TRBV19 and TRBJ1-2; maybe TRBD1 (6 bases). V was trimmed by 6 bases and J by 4 bases, leaving 15 bases between them. The V gene's germline CDR1 is LNHDA and CDR2 SQIVND (reference sequence). The CDR3 extends over 14 amino acids. The CDR3 DNA reads as TGTGCCAGTAGCATATCAGGGGATCTCTATGGCTACACCTTC. Protein sequence: CASSISGDLYGYTF. The full variable domain, rest sourced from reference TRBV19 and TRBJ1-2, is DGGITQSPKYLFRKEGQNVTLSCEQNLNHDAMYWYRQDPGQGLRLIYYSQIVNDFQKGDIAEGYSVSREKKESFPLTVTSAQKNPTAFYLCASSISGDLYGYTFGSGTRLTVV.

The genes are TRBV2 and TRBJ1-5, with D possibly being TRBD1 (6 bases). V lost 7 bases to trimming and J lost 10 bases, with 23 bases between them. CDR3 size: 15 residues. The germline V gene has CDR1 SNHLY and CDR2 FYNNEI. The CDR3 nucleotides are TGTGCCAGCAAGTTGGGACAAGGGGAAATTCTACCCCAGCATTTT. Encoded protein: CASKLGQGEILPQHF.

This chain joins TRBV4-1 and TRBJ1-2; D remains ambiguous. Between the trimmed V and J ends, which lost 1 base and 9 bases, there was a span of 15 bases. This CDR3 spans 14 amino acids. In germline, CDR1 is MGHRA, CDR2 YSYEKL. CDR3 DNA: TGCGCCAGCAGCCAAGTTCGTACATCAGGCAGCTACACCTTC. Translating gives CASSQVRTSGSYTF.

This rearrangement joins TRBV6-5 to TRBJ1-5; 7 positions match TRBD1. Germline V gene sequence: CDR1 MNHEY, CDR2 SVGAGI. J was trimmed by 6 bases and V by 4 bases; bases with no gene match: 6. The CDR3 loop spans 14 amino acids. The CDR3 here is CASSSAGGGQPQHF. The CDR3 nucleotides read TGTGCCAGCAGTTCGGCAGGGGGAGGTCAGCCCCAGCATTTT.

The chain employs TRBV2 and TRBJ2-1, with D possibly matching TRBD1 (6 bases). The CDR3 has 12 amino acids. Germline lookup yields CDR1 SNHLY and CDR2 FYNNEI. Trimming left V 8 bases short and J 5 bases short, with 10 bases between. This CDR3 reads CASRGTNNEQFF. CDR3 nucleotides: TGTGCCAGCCGAGGGACAAACAATGAGCAGTTCTTC. The full variable domain, in which reference TRBV2 and TRBJ2-1 provide the parts outside the CDR3, is EPEVTQTPSHQVTQMGQEVILRCVPISNHLYFYWYRQILGQKVEFLVSFYNNEISEKSEIFDDQFSVERPDGSNFTLKIRSTKLEDSAMYFCASRGTNNEQFFGPGTRLTVL.

This clone was seen a handful of times. The chain uses TRBV10-3 and TRBJ2-5; TRBD1 matches at 7 bases. The CDR3 length is 13 residues. The germline CDR1 and CDR2 sequences are ENHRY and SYGVKD. J lost 3 bases, V lost 6 bases, and 4 bases had no gene match. The chain's CDR3 is CAIRATGEETQYF. The CDR3 DNA sequence: TGTGCCATCAGGGCCACAGGGGAAGAGACCCAGTACTTC.

This chain joins TRBV6-5 and TRBJ1-5; no definite D call. Germline assignment: CDR1 MNHEY and CDR2 SVGAGI. V lost 8 bases and J 0 bases, leaving 14 bases between the germline ends. The CDR3 runs to 15 residues. The CDR3 nucleotides read TGTGCCAGCTCTACGGAACAGTCTAGCAATCAGCCCCAGCATTTT. Its protein is CASSTEQSSNQPQHF.

This chain connects TRBV2 to TRBJ2-5; D is unclear. The CDR3 sequence is 11 residues long. Germline CDR1 is SNHLY and CDR2 is FYNNEI. Trimming left V 6 bases short and J 2 bases short, with 4 bases between. CDR3 amino acids: CASSQQETQYF. CDR3 sequence (DNA): TGTGCCAGCAGCCAGCAAGAGACCCAGTACTTC.

This clone was seen once. The gene calls are TRBV5-1 and TRBJ2-1; D possibly corresponds to TRBD2 (5 bases). Deletions cut 3 bases from V and 0 bases from J, with 10 bases between. Germline CDR1 is SGHRS and CDR2 is YFSETQ. The CDR3 contains 15 residues. CDR3 region: CASSSGISSYNEQFF. CDR3 bases: TGCGCCAGCAGCTCGGGGATTAGCTCCTACAATGAGCAGTTCTTC.

The V call is TRBV7-9, the J call TRBJ1-5; 9 positions agree with TRBD1. Germline CDR1 is SEHNR and CDR2 is FQNEAQ (reference sequence). The CDR3 loop spans 15 amino acids. V lost 6 bases, J lost 1 base, and 4 bases stayed unmatched. The chain's CDR3 is CASSPGQGSNQPQHF. The CDR3 nucleotides are TGTGCCAGCAGTCCTGGACAGGGGAGCAATCAGCCCCAGCATTTT.

The chain is built from TRBV10-3 and TRBJ2-5, with D possibly matching TRBD1 (6 bases). The CDR3 spans 13 residues. In germline, CDR1 is ENHRY, CDR2 SYGVKD. Trimming took 4 bases from V and 2 from J, leaving 8 bases between them. The CDR3 coding sequence is TGTGCCATCAGTGCGACAGGACAAGAGACCCAGTACTTC. The encoded protein is CAISATGQETQYF.

The chain combines TRBV5-1 with TRBJ2-1, with a tentative D call TRBD1 (7 bases). The CDR3 runs 15 residues. Germline-derived CDR1 and CDR2 are SGHRS and YFSETQ. V was cut by 7 bases and J by 2 bases, with 16 bases left in between. The CDR3 spells CASFRGDQPYNEQFF. The CDR3 nucleotides are TGCGCCAGCTTCAGGGGGGACCAACCCTACAATGAGCAGTTCTTC.

The chain employs TRBV21-1 and TRBJ2-7; TRBD2 is the table's D call, not checked against the DNA. TRBV21-1 is a documented pseudogene. The CDR3 loop spans 10 amino acids. The CDR3 here is CASSFYEQYF. The CDR3 nucleotides are TGTGCCAGCTCCTTTTACGAGCAGTACTTC.

The chain couples TRBV19 to TRBJ2-7; no clear D gene. CDR3 length equals 13 residues. Between the trimmed V and J ends, which lost 6 bases and 0 bases, there was a span of 9 bases. Germline CDR1 and CDR2: LNHDA and SQIVND (reference sequence). In DNA form, the CDR3 reads TGTGCCAGTAGGGGCCAGTCCTCCTACGAGCAGTACTTC. Its protein is CASRGQSSYEQYF.

The CDR3, as DNA: TGCGCCAGCAGCGACAGGGTGACGAACACTGAAGCTTTCTTT. This sequence encodes CASSDRVTNTEAFF. The chain combines TRBV10-2 with TRBJ1-1; 7 positions agree with TRBD1. Germline V lookup: CDR1 WSHSY, CDR2 SAAADI. The CDR3 loop spans 14 amino acids. Trimming cost V 6 bases and J 1 base; bases outside gene matches: 5.

V usage is TRBV9 and J usage is TRBJ1-5, with D possibly being TRBD1 (5 bases). Trimming pared 3 bases from V and 0 bases from J, leaving 7 bases between. The V gene's germline CDR1 is SGDLS and CDR2 YYNGEE. The CDR3 covers 14 residues. CDR3 in amino acids: CASSATDSNQPQHF. Here the CDR3 DNA reads TGTGCCAGCAGCGCGACAGATAGCAATCAGCCCCAGCATTTT.

The rearrangement uses TRBV30 and TRBJ1-2, with D uncertain. The germline CDR1 and CDR2 sequences are GTSNPN and SVGIG (reference sequence). Trimming removed 3 bases from V and 7 bases from J, with 15 bases in between. The CDR3 loop spans 13 amino acids. This CDR3 is CAWRGRDRSGYTF. The DNA of the CDR3 is TGTGCCTGGAGGGGCCGGGATAGGAGTGGCTACACCTTC.